The 11 T cell receptor beta chains reported below all come from one sample, sequenced in a study of T-cell reconstitution after alpha-beta-depleted transplantation in children. TCRbeta library preparation incorporated unique molecular identifiers. TCRdb redid the calling of the PCR reads with MiXCR, one entry per CDR3 protein. The table has 200,000 to 250,000 distinct CDR3 sequences, approximately 10% seen once. Material: PBMCs, obtained before TCRalphabeta/CD19-depleted stem cell transplant. Every receptor here comes from a child less than two years old with acute myeloid leukemia, due to receive a stem cell transplant.

A remark on this clonotype: Just one base apart from a much larger clone, this may be a read error. The chain employs TRBV12-3 or TRBV12-4 and TRBJ2-1; no reliable D call. The CDR3 is made up of 11 amino acids. This CDR3 is CASGFANEQFF. Here the CDR3 DNA reads TGTGCCAGCGGTTTCGCCAATGAGCAGTTCTTC.

This clonotype appeared many times. The chain has TRBV5-1 and TRBJ2-2, with a weak D call TRBD2 (6 bases). Per the germline V gene, CDR1 is SGHRS and CDR2 is YFSETQ. This CDR3 contains 16 residues. Trimming left V 0 bases short and J 4 bases short, with 13 bases between. This CDR3 reads CASSLVRGPSTGELFF. The CDR3 bases are TGCGCCAGCAGCTTGGTGCGGGGTCCGAGCACCGGGGAGCTGTTTTTT.

This clonotype was recorded at least ten times. The V and J genes are TRBV2 and TRBJ2-7; possibly TRBD1 for D (5 bases). Trimming cost V 1 base and J 4 bases, with 5 bases left between them. Germline CDR1 and CDR2: SNHLY and FYNNEI. There are 12 residues in the CDR3. This CDR3 is CASSEGQYEQYF. CDR3 nucleotide sequence: TGTGCCAGCAGTGAAGGACAGTACGAGCAGTACTTC.

This clonotype was seen many times. The chain combines TRBV10-3 with TRBJ1-5; D is unresolved. Germline V lookup: CDR1 ENHRY, CDR2 SYGVKD. Trimming removed 10 bases at V and 6 bases at J, with 22 bases between. The CDR3 runs 15 residues. DNA for the CDR3: TGTGCCAACCCCGAGCCGGGCCTCAGAAGTCAGCCCCAGCATTTT. It codes for CANPEPGLRSQPQHF.

The sample holds many counts of this clonotype. CDR3 nucleotides: TGTGCCAGCAGTTTAAAGGATTTAGGGGAGCCCGGAAACACCATATATTTT. The encoded protein is CASSLKDLGEPGNTIYF. This chain connects TRBV12-3 or TRBV12-4 to TRBJ1-3, with D tentatively TRBD1 (5 bases). The CDR3 runs 17 residues. Trimming shortened V by 2 bases and J by 4 bases, and 18 bases separated the two germline ends.

The chain employs TRBV7-2 and TRBJ2-5; D may match TRBD1 or TRBD2 (5 bases each). V shed 3 bases and J shed 3 bases, with 14 bases lying between them. In germline, CDR1 is SGHTA, CDR2 FQGNSA. This CDR3 spans 15 amino acids. The CDR3 DNA reads TGTGCCAGCAGCTTTGGGACCGCTGTAAAAGAGACCCAGTACTTC. Its translation: CASSFGTAVKETQYF.

Ten or more counts support this clonotype. This rearrangement joins TRBV5-1 to TRBJ1-4; no reliable D call. The CDR3 sequence is 14 residues long. The V end was cut by 1 base, the J end by 3 bases, with 7 bases between. The germline CDR1 and CDR2 sequences are SGHRS and YFSETQ. The CDR3 sequence is CASSLKSSNEKLFF. The CDR3, as DNA: TGCGCCAGCAGCTTGAAGTCCTCTAATGAAAAACTGTTTTTT. Variable domain in full (rest from reference TRBV5-1 and TRBJ1-4): KAGVTQTPRYLIKTRGQQVTLSCSPISGHRSVSWYQQTPGQGLQFLFEYFSETQRNKGNFPGRFSGRQFSNSRSEMNVSTLELGDSALYLCASSLKSSNEKLFFGSGTQLSVL.

This clonotype was counted at least ten times. CDR3 DNA sequence: TGCGCCAGCAGCGCCGGGACACCGAACACTGAAGCTTTCTTT. Residues: CASSAGTPNTEAFF. The chain couples TRBV5-1 to TRBJ1-1; the D gene is possibly TRBD1 (6 bases). Germline lookup yields CDR1 SGHRS and CDR2 YFSETQ. The CDR3 covers 14 residues. The V end was cut by 4 bases, the J end by 1 base, with 11 bases between.

Note on this clonotype: A much larger clone is a single base away; this may be a read error. This chain uses TRBV5-6 with TRBJ2-5; TRBD2 aligns across 11 bases. The CDR3 has 17 amino acids. The V gene end was trimmed by 4 bases and the J gene end by 4 bases; junction bases not matched to a gene: 12. Germline V lookup: CDR1 SGHDT, CDR2 YYEEEE. The CDR3 region is CASSQLLAGVGGETQYF. As DNA, the CDR3 is TGTGCCAGCAGCCAGCTACTAGCGGGAGTAGGCGGAGAGACCCAGTACTTC.

This sequence joins TRBV7-2 and TRBJ2-2; D unresolved. Germline CDR1 reads SGHTA; CDR2 reads FQGNSA. V dropped 5 bases and J dropped 8 bases, with 15 bases sitting between them. This CDR3 contains 14 residues. In DNA form, the CDR3 reads TGTGCCAGCAGCCGAATTAGCACCTTGGGGGAGCTGTTTTTT. This encodes CASSRISTLGELFF.

This clonotype was observed many times. The chain links TRBV7-6 to TRBJ1-1; 9 bases fit TRBD1. The trim removed 1 base at V and 5 bases at J, leaving 8 bases unmatched. Germline values: CDR1 SGHVS, CDR2 FNYEAQ. CDR3 size: 16 residues. The CDR3 bases are TGTGCCAGCAGCTTAGGGCACAGGGGGCTTCAGACTGAAGCTTTCTTT. Translated, it gives CASSLGHRGLQTEAFF.